The clone carrying this T cell receptor beta chain has just a few counts. This sample was taken from a study of blood T cell repertoires in COVID-19. Study information: PBMCs, B-cell-depleted T cells, or T cells were the source of the cDNA or gDNA that made up the material.

Original analysis: Estimation of nucleated cell counts was performed using reference gene primer amplification. Using immunoSEQ multiplex PCR, the repertoire was profiled, and TCRdb retains in-frame clones only, with some absent. The V and J calls and clone size were taken over from that table, and D and trimming were inferred from the DNA. The sample shows about 71,000 clones, about 81% of them seen only once. Deletions cut 4 bases from V and 4 bases from J, with 12 bases between. Germline assignment: CDR1 SGHNT and CDR2 YENEEA. This CDR3 is 14 amino acids long. The rearrangement links TRBV11-3 to TRBJ2-3; D perhaps matches TRBD1 (6 bases). This receptor was identified in a woman older than 75 with acute or convalescent COVID-19. Sequenced: peripheral blood. DNA for the CDR3: TGTGCCAGCAGCTCCCGGGCAGGGGCAGATACGCAGTATTTT. Translation: CASSSRAGADTQYF.